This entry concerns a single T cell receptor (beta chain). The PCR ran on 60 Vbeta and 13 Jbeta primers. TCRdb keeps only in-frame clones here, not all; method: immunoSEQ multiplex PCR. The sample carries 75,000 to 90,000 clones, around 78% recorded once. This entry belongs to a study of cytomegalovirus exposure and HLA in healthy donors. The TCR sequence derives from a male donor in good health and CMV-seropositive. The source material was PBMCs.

The CDR3 DNA reads TGTGCCAGCTCGACAGGGCGGGAGCAGTACTTC. It yields the protein CASSTGREQYF. This rearrangement joins TRBV6-5 to TRBJ2-7; 7 positions agree with TRBD1. V shed 8 bases and J 7 bases; nucleotides not matched to a gene: 5. This CDR3 comprises 11 residues. CDR1 and CDR2 (germline): MNHEY, SVGAGI.